The source of this T cell receptor beta chain is a study of blood T cell repertoires in COVID-19 (dated by TCRdb to 2018 to 2020). Context from the whole study: Samples covering the acute and convalescent phases of COVID-19 were provided by collaborators in the United States, Italy and Spain. The samples were drawn from the first 160 participants of the ongoing ImmuneRACE study and from some 1,300 subjects provided by 6 global collaborators. The dataset comprised deeply sampled blood TCRbeta repertoires from subjects exposed to, actively infected with, or recovered from COVID-19. Where available, HLA class I and class II types were taken from metadata supplied by the sample provider and were not determined by assay-based typing. The repertoires were released in a freely available public database intended as a resource for research on the immune response to SARS-CoV-2. The material from the prospective study consisted of cDNA or gDNA derived from T cells, B-cell-depleted T cells, or PBMCs. Sample metadata almost always included a de-identified subject ID, COVID-19 status, age in years and sex.

The immunoSEQ Assay, a bias-controlled multiplex PCR, was used to amplify TCRbeta CDR3 regions from genomic DNA. The published analysis was carried out like this. The number of nucleated cells in each sample was estimated by amplification of reference gene primers within the assay. To quantify the absolute abundance of each unique TCRbeta CDR3 rearrangement, sequence reads were collapsed and filtered. For each sample, productive Simpson clonality was calculated as the square root of Simpson's diversity index across productive rearrangements. In its TCRdb copy, this immuneACCESS table keeps in-frame sequences only and misses some clones. Where compared with another copy, unresolved V genes explain less than half of these, and the others have no known cause. V and J calls and clone size come straight from that table; D and trimming were deduced from the DNA. The sample table shows more than 75,000 clones, and 85% are seen once. Roughly 14% of the sample is in the top ten clones.

Study-wide findings and limitations: How much clinical and demographic metadata was included differed by source and by participant, and the metadata was provided uncurated.

Each collaborating institution followed its own protocols to collect whole blood in K2EDTA tubes. Collaborator samples were shipped for TCRbeta analysis as frozen whole blood, isolated PBMCs, or DNA extracted from either sample type. V is pruned by 3 bases and J by 8 bases, leaving 5 bases of the junction without a gene match. Via the germline V gene, CDR1 is MDHEN and CDR2 SYDVKM. From cysteine to phenylalanine, the CDR3 is 13 amino acids long. Of the read, only the CDR3 DNA is kept; its 39 bases are in frame from base 1. With respect to this clone: Its target antigen remains unknown. Base qualities are not at hand, and no much larger clone is one base apart.

Source material: peripheral blood. This sequence uses TRBV28 and TRBJ1-2; TRBD1 agrees with 8 junctional bases. This TCR came from a woman in her 70s with acute or convalescent COVID-19. The DNA sequence is given as TGTGCCAGCAGTTTGGACAGGGCGGACGGCTACACCTTC. Its protein product is CASSLDRADGYTF.